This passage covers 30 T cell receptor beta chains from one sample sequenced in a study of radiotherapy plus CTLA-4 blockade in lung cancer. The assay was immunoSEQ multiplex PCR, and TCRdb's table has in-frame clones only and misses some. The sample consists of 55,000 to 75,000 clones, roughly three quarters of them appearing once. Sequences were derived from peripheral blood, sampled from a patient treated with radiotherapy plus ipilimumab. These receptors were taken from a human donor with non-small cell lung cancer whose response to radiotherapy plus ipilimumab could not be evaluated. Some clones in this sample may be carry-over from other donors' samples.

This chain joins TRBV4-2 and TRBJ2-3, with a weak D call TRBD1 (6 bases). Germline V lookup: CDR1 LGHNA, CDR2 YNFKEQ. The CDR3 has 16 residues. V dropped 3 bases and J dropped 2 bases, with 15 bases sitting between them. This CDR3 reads CASSHAAQGTTDTQYF. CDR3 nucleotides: TGTGCCAGCAGCCATGCCGCCCAGGGGACCACAGATACGCAGTATTTT.

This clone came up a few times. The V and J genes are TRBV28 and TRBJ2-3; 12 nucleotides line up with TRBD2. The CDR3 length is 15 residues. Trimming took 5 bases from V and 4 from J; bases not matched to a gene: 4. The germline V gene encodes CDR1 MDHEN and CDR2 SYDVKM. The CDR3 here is CASSQTSGGSDTQYF. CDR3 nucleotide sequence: TGTGCCAGCAGTCAGACTAGCGGGGGTTCAGATACGCAGTATTTT.

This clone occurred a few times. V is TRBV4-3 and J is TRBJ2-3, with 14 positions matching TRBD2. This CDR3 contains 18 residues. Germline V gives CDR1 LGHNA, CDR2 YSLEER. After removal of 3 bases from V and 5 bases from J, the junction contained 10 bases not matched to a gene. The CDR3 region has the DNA TGCGCCAGCAGCCAGGCTACACTTGGGACTAGCGGGGGAGATACGCAGTATTTT. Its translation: CASSQATLGTSGGDTQYF.

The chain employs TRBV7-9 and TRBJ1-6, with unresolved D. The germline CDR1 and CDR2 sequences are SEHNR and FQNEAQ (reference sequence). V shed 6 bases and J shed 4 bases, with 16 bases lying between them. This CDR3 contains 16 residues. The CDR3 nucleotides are TGTGCCAGCAGTCTGCCCGAGGAGGTATATAATTCACCCCTCCACTTT. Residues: CASSLPEEVYNSPLHF.

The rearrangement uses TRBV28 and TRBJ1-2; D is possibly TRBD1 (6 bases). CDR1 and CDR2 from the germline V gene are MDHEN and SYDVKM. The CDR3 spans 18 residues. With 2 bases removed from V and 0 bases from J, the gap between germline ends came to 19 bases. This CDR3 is CASSLPVAGDKTNYGYTF. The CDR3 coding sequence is TGTGCCAGCAGTTTACCCGTCGCCGGGGACAAAACTAACTATGGCTACACCTTC.

CDR3 loop: CASSPAPGSPYEQYF. CDR3 in DNA: TGCGCCAGCAGCCCCGCCCCGGGTTCACCGTACGAGCAGTACTTC. The chain joins TRBV5-1 to TRBJ2-7; D uncertain. CDR1 SGHRS and CDR2 YFSETQ come from the germline V gene. CDR3 length: 15 amino acids. Trimming left V 4 bases short and J 4 bases short, with 18 bases between.

The chain's CDR3 is CASSPSGGAAGGTQYF. In nucleotides, the CDR3 is TGCGCCAGCAGCCCTAGCGGGGGGGCCGCGGGCGGCACGCAGTATTTT. The chain employs TRBV5-1 and TRBJ2-3; TRBD2 agrees at 12 bases. The V gene end was trimmed by 4 bases and the J gene end by 9 bases; junction bases not matched to a gene: 12. There are 16 residues in the CDR3. Germline V lookup: CDR1 SGHRS, CDR2 YFSETQ.

As DNA, the CDR3 is TGTGCCAGCAGCCCGGAGGCCGGAGCAACCCCCTACGAGCAGTACTTC. It codes for CASSPEAGATPYEQYF. V and J are TRBV5-4 and TRBJ2-7; TRBD2 might be the D (5 bases). Germline-derived CDR1 and CDR2 are SGHNT and YYREEE (reference sequence). The V end lost 4 bases, the J end lost 2 bases, and 19 bases lay between the germline ends. The CDR3 has 16 amino acids.

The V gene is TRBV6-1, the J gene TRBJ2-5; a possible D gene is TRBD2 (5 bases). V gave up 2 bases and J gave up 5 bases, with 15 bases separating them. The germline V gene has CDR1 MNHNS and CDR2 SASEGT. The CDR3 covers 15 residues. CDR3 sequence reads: CASSEREGWRETQYF. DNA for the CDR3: TGTGCCAGCAGTGAAAGGGAAGGCTGGAGGGAGACCCAGTACTTC.

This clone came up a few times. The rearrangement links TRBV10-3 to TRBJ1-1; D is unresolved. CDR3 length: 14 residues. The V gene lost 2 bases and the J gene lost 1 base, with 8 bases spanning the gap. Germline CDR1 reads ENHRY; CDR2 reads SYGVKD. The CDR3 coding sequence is TGTGCCATCAGTGAGGCCTGGGCGAACACTGAAGCTTTCTTT. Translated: CAISEAWANTEAFF.

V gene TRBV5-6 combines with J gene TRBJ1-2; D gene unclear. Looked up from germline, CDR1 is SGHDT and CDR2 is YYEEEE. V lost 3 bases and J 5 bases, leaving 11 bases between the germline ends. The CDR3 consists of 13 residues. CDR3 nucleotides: TGTGCCAGCAGCTCCTCCCCAGGATATGGCTACACCTTC. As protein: CASSSSPGYGYTF.

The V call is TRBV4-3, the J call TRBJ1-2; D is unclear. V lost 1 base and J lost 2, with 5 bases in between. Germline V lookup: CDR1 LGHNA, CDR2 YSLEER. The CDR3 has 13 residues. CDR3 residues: CASSQGLNYGYTF. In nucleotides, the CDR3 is TGCGCCAGCAGCCAAGGGCTCAACTATGGCTACACCTTC.

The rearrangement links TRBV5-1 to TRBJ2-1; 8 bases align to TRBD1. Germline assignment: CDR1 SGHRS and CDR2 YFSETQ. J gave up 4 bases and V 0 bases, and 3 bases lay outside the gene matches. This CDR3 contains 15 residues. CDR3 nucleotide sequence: TGCGCCAGCAGCTTGGATGGACAGGGATACAATGAGCAGTTCTTC. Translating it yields CASSLDGQGYNEQFF.

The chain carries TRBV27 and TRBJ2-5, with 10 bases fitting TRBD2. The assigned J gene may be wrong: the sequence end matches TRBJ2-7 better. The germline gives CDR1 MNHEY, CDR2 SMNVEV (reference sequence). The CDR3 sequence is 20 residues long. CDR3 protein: CASSFQTGRVAGGFTYEQYF. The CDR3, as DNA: TGTGCCAGCAGTTTTCAGACAGGGCGGGTAGCGGGGGGCTTTACCTACGAGCAGTACTTC.

In DNA, the CDR3 is TGTGCCAGCGGATTACAGGGCGGGAACACTGAAGCTTTCTTT. Its translation: CASGLQGGNTEAFF. The rearrangement links TRBV11-1 to TRBJ1-1, with D possibly matching TRBD1 (6 bases). Trimming stripped 8 bases from V and 1 base from J, with 14 bases between. The germline CDR1 and CDR2 sequences are SGHAT and FQDESV (reference sequence). This CDR3 has 14 residues.

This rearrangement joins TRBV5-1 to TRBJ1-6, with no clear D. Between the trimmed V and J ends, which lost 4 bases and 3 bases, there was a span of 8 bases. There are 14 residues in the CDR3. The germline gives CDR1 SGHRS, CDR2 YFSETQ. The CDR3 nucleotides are TGCGCCAGCAGCCCGGAGGGCTATAATTCACCCCTCCACTTT. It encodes CASSPEGYNSPLHF.

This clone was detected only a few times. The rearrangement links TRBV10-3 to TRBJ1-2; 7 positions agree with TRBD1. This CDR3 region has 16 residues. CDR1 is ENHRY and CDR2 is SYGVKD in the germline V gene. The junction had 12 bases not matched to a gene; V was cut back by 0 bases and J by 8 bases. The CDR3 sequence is CAISESMTGIDGGYTF. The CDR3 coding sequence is TGTGCCATCAGTGAGTCCATGACAGGGATTGATGGCGGCTACACCTTC.

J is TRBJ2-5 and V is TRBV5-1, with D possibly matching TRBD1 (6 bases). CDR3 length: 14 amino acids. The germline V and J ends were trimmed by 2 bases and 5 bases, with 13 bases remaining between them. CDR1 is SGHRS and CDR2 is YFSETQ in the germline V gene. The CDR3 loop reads CASSLNRAGETQYF. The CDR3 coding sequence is TGCGCCAGCAGCTTAAACAGGGCTGGTGAGACCCAGTACTTC. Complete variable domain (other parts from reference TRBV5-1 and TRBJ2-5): KAGVTQTPRYLIKTRGQQVTLSCSPISGHRSVSWYQQTPGQGLQFLFEYFSETQRNKGNFPGRFSGRQFSNSRSEMNVSTLELGDSALYLCASSLNRAGETQYFGPGTRLLVL.

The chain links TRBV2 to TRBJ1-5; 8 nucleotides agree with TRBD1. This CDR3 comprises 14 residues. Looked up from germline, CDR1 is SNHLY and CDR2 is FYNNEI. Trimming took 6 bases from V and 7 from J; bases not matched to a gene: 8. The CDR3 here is CASRPGQAGQPQHF. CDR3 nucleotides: TGTGCCAGCAGGCCGGGACAGGCGGGCCAGCCCCAGCATTTT.

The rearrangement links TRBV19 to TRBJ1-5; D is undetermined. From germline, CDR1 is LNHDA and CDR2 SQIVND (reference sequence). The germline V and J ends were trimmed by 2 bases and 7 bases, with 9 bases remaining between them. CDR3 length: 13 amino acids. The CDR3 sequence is CASSIWEYQPQHF. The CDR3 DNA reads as TGTGCCAGTAGTATATGGGAGTACCAGCCCCAGCATTTT.

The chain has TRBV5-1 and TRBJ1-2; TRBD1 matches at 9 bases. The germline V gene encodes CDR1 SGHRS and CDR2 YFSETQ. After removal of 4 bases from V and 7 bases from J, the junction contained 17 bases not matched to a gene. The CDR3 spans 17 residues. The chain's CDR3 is CASSATGPGQGFGGYTF. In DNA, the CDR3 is TGCGCCAGCAGCGCAACTGGACCGGGACAGGGTTTCGGTGGCTACACCTTC.

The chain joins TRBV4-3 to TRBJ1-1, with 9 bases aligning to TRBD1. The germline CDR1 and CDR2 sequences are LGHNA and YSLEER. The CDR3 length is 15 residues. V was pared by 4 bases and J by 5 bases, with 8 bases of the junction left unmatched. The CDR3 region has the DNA TGCGCCAGCAGCCGGGGAGGACAGGGGATGACTGAAGCTTTCTTT. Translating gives CASSRGGQGMTEAFF.

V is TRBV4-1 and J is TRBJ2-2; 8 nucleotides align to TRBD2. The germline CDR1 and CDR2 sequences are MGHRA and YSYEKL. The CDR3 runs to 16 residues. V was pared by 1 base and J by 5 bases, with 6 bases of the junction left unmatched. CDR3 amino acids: CASSQVGTRVTGELFF. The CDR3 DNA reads TGCGCCAGCAGCCAAGTGGGGACTAGAGTTACCGGGGAGCTGTTTTTT.

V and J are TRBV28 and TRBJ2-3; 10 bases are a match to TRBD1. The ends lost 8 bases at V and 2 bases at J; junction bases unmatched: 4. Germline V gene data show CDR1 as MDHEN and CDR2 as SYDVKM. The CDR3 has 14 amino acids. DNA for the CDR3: TGTGCCAGCCGGACAGGGGGTCCCACAGATACGCAGTATTTT. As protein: CASRTGGPTDTQYF.

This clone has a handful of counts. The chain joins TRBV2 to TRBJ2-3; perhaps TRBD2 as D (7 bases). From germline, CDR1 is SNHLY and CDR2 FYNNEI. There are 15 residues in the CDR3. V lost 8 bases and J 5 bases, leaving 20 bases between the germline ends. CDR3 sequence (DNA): TGTGCCAGCGGTGTTACGGGGGGCGGGGGAGATACGCAGTATTTT. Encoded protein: CASGVTGGGGDTQYF.

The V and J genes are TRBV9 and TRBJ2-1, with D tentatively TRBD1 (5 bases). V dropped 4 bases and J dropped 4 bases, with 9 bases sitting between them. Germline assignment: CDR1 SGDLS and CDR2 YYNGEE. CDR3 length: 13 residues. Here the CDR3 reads CASSQGNYNEQFF. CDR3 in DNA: TGTGCCAGCAGCCAGGGCAATTACAATGAGCAGTTCTTC.

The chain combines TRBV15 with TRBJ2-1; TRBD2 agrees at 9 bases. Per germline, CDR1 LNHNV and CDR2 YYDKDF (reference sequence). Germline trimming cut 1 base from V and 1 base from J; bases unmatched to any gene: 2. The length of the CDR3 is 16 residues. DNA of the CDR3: TGTGCCACCAGCAGAGTGCTAGCGGGATCCTACAATGAGCAGTTCTTC. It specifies CATSRVLAGSYNEQFF.

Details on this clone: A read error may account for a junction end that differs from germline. The CDR3 DNA is TGTGCTAGCAGCTTTGGCGGGTCCGACAATGAGCAGTTCTTC. Translating it yields CASSFGGSDNEQFF. The gene calls are TRBV7-7 and TRBJ2-1; perhaps TRBD2 as D (5 bases). CDR1 is SSHAT, CDR2 FNYEAQ, per germline (reference sequence). The CDR3 runs to 14 residues.

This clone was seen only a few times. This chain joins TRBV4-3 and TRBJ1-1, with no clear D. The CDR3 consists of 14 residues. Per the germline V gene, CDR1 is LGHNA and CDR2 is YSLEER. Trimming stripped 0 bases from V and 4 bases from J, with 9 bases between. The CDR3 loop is CASSQEGGGTEAFF. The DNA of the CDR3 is TGCGCCAGCAGCCAAGAGGGAGGAGGCACTGAAGCTTTCTTT.

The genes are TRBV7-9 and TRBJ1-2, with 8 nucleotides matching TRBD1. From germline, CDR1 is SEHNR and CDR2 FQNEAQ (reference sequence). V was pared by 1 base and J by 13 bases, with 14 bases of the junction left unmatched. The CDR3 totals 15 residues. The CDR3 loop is CASSLDPYGTGDPTF. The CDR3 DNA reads TGTGCCAGCAGCTTAGACCCTTATGGGACAGGTGATCCCACCTTC.